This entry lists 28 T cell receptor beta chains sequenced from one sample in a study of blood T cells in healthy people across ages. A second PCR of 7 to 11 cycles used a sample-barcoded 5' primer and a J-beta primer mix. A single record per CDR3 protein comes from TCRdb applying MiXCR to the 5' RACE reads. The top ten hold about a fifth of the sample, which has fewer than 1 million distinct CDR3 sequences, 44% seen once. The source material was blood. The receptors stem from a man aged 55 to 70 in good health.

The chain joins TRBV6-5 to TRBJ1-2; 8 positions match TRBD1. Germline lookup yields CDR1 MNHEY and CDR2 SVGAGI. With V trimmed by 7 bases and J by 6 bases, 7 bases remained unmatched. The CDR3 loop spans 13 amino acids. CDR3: CASTDRVGDGYTF. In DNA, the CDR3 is TGTGCCAGCACGGACAGGGTGGGCGATGGCTACACCTTC.

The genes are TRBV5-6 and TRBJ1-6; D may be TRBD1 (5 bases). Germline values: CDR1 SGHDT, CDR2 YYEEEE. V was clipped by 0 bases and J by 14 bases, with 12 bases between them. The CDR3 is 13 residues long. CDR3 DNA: TGTGCCAGCAGCTTGGAGCAGGGAGGAACCCTCCACTTT. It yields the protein CASSLEQGGTLHF.

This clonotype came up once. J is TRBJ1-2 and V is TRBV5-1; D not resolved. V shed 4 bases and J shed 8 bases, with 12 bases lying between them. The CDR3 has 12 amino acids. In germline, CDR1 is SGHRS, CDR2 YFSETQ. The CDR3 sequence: CASSPADGGYTF. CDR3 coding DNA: TGCGCCAGCAGCCCGGCGGACGGAGGCTACACCTTC.

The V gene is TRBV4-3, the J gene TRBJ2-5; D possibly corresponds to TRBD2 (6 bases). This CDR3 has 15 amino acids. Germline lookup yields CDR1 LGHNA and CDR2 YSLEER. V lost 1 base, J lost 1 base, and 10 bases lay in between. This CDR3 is CASSQGGGVQETQYF. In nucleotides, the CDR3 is TGCGCCAGCAGCCAAGGGGGCGGGGTCCAAGAGACCCAGTACTTC.

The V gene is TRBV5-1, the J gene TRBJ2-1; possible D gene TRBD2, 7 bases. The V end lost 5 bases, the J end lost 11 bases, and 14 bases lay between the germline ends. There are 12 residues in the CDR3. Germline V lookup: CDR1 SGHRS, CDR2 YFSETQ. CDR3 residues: CASRGGAYKQFF. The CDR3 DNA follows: TGCGCCAGCAGAGGGGGGGCCTATAAGCAGTTCTTC. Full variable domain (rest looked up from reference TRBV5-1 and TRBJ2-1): KAGVTQTPRYLIKTRGQQVTLSCSPISGHRSVSWYQQTPGQGLQFLFEYFSETQRNKGNFPGRFSGRQFSNSRSEMNVSTLELGDSALYLCASRGGAYKQFFGPGTRLTVL.

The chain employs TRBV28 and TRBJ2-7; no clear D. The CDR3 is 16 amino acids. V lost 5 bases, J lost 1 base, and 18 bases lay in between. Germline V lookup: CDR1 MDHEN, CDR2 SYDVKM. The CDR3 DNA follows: TGTGCCAGCAGTCCATCAGCAGCCCCTATATCCTACGAGCAGTACTTC. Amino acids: CASSPSAAPISYEQYF.

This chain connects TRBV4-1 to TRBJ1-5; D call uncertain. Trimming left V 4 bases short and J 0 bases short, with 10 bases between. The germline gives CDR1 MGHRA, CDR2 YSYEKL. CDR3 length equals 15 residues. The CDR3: CASSPHLSSNQPQHF. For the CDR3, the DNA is TGCGCCAGCAGCCCCCACCTAAGTAGCAATCAGCCCCAGCATTTT.

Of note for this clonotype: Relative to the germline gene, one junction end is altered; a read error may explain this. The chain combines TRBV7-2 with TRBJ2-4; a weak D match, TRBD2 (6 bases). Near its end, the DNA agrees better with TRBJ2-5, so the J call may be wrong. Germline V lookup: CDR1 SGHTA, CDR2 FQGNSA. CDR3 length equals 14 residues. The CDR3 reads CVSSLGRGRGTQYF. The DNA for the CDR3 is TGTGTCAGCAGCTTAGGGAGAGGGCGGGGGACCCAGTACTTC.

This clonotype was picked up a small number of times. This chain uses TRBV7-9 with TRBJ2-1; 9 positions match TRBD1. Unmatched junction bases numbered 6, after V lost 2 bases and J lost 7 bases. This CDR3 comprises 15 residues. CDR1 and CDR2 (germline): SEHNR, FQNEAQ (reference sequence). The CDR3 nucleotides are TGTGCCAGCAGCTTAAGGGGACAGGGTTTTAATGAGCAGTTCTTC. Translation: CASSLRGQGFNEQFF.

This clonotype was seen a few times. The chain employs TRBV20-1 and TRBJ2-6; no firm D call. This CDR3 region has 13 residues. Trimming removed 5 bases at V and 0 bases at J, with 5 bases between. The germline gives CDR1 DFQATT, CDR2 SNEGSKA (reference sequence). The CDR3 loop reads CSAPISGANVLTF. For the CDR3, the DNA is TGCAGTGCTCCGATCTCTGGGGCCAACGTCCTGACTTTC.

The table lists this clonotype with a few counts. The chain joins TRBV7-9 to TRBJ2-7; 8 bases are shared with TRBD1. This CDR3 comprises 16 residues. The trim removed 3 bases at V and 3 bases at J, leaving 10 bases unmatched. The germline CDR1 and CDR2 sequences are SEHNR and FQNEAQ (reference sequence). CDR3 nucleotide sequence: TGTGCCAGCAGCTTCCCCGGCCAGGGGGCGAACTACGAGCAGTACTTC. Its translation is CASSFPGQGANYEQYF.

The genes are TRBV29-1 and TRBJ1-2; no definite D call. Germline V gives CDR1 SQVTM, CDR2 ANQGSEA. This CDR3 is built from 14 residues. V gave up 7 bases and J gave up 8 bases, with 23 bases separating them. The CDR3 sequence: CSALDGFGVGGYTF. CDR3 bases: TGCAGCGCCCTGGACGGCTTTGGTGTCGGGGGCTACACCTTC.

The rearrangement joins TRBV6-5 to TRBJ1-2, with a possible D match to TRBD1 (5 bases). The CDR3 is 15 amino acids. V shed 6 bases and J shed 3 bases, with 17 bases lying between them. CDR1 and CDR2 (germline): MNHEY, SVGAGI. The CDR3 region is CASSKTIGGDYGYTF. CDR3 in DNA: TGTGCCAGCAGCAAAACGATCGGGGGTGACTATGGCTACACCTTC.

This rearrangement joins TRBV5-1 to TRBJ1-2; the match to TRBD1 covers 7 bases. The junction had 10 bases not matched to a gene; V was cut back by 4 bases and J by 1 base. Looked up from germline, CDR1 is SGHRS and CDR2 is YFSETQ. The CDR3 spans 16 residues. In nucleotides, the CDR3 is TGCGCCAGCAGCCCTGGAGGACAGGCGAATAACTATGGCTACACCTTC. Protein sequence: CASSPGGQANNYGYTF.

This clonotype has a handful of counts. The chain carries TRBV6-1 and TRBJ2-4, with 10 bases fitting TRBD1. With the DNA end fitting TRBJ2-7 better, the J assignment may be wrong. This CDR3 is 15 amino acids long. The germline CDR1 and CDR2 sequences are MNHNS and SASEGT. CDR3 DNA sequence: TGTGCCAGCAGTAGAACCGGGACAGGGGTCTACGAGCAGTACTTC. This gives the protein CASSRTGTGVYEQYF.

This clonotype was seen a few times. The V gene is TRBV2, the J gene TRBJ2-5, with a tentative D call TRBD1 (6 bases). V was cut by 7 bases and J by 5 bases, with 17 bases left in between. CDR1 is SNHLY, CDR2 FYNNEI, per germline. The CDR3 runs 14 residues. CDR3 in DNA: TGTGCCAGCAACCTAAAGGACAGTCGGGAGACCCAGTACTTC. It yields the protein CASNLKDSRETQYF.

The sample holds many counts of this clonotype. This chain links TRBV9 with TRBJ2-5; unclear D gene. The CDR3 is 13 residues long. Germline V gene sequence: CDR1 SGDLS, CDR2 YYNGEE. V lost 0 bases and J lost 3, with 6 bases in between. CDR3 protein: CASSVGSEETQYF. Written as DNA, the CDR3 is TGTGCCAGCAGCGTAGGGTCAGAAGAGACCCAGTACTTC.

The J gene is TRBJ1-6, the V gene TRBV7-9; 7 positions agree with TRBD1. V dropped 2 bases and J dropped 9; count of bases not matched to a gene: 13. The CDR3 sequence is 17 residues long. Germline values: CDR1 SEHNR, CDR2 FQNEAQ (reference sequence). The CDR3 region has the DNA TGTGCCAGCAGCTTACCAGGTACCCCGCACAGGGGTTCACCCCTCCACTTT. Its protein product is CASSLPGTPHRGSPLHF. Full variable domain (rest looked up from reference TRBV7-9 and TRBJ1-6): DTGVSQNPRHKITKRGQNVTFRCDPISEHNRLYWYRQTLGQGPEFLTYFQNEAQLEKSRLLSDRFSAERPKGSFSTLEIQRTEQGDSAMYLCASSLPGTPHRGSPLHFGNGTRLTVT.

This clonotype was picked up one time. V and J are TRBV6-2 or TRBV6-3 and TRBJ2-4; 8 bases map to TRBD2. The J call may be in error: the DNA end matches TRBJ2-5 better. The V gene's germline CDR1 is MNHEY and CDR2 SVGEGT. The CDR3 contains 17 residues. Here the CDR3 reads CASSYREGGIDQETQYF. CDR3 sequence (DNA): TGTGCCAGCAGTTACCGGGAGGGGGGAATTGATCAAGAGACCCAGTACTTC.

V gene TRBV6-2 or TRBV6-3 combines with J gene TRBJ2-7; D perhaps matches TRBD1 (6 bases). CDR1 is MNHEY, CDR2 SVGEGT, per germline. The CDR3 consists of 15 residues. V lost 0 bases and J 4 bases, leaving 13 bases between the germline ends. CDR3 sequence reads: CASSYSNGQPYEQYF. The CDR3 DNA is TGTGCCAGCAGTTACTCGAACGGACAGCCTTACGAGCAGTACTTC.

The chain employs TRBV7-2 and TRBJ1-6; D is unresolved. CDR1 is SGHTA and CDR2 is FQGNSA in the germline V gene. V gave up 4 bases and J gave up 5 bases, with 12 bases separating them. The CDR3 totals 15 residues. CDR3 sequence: CASSWQAQNNSPLHF. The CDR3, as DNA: TGTGCCAGCAGCTGGCAGGCCCAAAATAATTCACCCCTCCACTTT.

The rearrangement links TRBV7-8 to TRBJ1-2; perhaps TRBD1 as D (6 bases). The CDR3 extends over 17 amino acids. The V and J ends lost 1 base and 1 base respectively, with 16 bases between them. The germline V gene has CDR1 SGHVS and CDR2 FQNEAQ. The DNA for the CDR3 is TGTGCCAGCAGCTTAGGGGGGGCGTTTGAAAGTAACTATGGCTACACCTTC. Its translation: CASSLGGAFESNYGYTF.

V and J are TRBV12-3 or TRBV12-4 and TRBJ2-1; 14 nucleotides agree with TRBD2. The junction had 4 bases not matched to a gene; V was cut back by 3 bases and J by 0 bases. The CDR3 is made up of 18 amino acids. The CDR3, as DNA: TGTGCCAGCAGTTTGGGACTAGCGGGAGCGAGCTCCTACAATGAGCAGTTCTTC. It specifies CASSLGLAGASSYNEQFF.

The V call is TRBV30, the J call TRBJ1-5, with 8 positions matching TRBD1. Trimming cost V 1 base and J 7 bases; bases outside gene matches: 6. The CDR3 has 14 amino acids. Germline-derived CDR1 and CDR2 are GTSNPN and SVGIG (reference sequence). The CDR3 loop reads CAWSDRQGRQPQHF. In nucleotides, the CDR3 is TGTGCCTGGAGTGATCGACAGGGGAGACAGCCCCAGCATTTT.

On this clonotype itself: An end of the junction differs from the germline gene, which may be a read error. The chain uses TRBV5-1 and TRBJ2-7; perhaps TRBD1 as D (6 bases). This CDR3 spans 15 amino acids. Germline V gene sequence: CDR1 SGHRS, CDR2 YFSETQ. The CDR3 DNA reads TGCGCCACCAGCTTGGCCCAGACAGGATCCTACGAGCAGTACTTC. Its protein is CATSLAQTGSYEQYF.

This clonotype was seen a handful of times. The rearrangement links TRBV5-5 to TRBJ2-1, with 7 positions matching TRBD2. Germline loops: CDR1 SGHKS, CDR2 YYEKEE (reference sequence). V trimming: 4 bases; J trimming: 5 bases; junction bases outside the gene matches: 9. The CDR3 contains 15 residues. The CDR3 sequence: CASSQSGTTHNEQFF. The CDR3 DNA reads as TGTGCCAGCAGCCAATCCGGGACTACCCACAATGAGCAGTTCTTC.

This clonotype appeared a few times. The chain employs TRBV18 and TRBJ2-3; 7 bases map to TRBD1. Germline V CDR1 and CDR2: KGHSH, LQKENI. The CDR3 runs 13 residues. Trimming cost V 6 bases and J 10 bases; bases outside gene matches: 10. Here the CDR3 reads CASSLGTADSQYF. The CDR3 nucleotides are TGTGCCAGCTCCCTCGGGACAGCCGATTCGCAGTATTTT.

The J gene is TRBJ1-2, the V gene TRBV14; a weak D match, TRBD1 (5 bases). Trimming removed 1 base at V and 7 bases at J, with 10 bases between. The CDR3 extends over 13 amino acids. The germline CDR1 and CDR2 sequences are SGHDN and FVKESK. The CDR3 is CASSQAPGGGYTF. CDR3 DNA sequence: TGTGCCAGCAGCCAAGCCCCGGGGGGTGGCTACACCTTC.